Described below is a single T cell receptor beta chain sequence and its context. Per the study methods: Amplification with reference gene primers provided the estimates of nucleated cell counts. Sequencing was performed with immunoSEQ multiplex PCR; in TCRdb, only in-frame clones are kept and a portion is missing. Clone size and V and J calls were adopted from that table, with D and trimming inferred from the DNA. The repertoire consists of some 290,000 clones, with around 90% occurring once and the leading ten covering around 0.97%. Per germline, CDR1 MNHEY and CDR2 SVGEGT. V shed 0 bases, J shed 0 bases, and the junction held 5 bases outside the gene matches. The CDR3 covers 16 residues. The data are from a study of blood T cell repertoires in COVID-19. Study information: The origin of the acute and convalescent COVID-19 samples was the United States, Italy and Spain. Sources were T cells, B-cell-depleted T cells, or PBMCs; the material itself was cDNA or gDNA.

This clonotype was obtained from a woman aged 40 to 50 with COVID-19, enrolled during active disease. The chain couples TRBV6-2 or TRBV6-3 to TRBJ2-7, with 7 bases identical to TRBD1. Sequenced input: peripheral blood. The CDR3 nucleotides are TGTGCCAGCAGTTACTCACCCGGGACAGTCTCCTACGAGCAGTACTTC. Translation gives CASSYSPGTVSYEQYF.